This T cell receptor (beta chain) was retrieved from a study of shared clonotypes between healthy human individuals. Naive CD8 cells were CD45RO-negative, positively selected for CCR7, excluding terminally differentiated effector memory CD45RA+ cells. Generated by immunoSEQ multiplex PCR, the TCRdb table keeps only in-frame clones and is missing some. The sample contains about 580,000 clones, roughly 98% of which appear only once. CDR3 length: 15 residues. Germline CDR1 is PRHDT and CDR2 is FYEKMQ (reference sequence). V lost 4 bases, J lost 6 bases, and 4 bases stayed unmatched. About this clone itself: Its specificity is unknown.

Overall study results and limits: A few donors shared 5% to 5.5% of their naive CD4 clonotypes. Clonotypes shared by all four sorted-subset donors had higher generation probabilities than non-shared clonotypes.

The rearrangement links TRBV13 to TRBJ2-2; 11 bases agree with TRBD2. This receptor was obtained from a young man in good health. What was sequenced was naive CD8+ T cells sorted from blood. CDR3 DNA sequence: TGTGCCAGCAGCTCTAGCGGGAGGCCGCCCGGGGAGCTGTTTTTT. It yields the protein CASSSSGRPPGELFF.